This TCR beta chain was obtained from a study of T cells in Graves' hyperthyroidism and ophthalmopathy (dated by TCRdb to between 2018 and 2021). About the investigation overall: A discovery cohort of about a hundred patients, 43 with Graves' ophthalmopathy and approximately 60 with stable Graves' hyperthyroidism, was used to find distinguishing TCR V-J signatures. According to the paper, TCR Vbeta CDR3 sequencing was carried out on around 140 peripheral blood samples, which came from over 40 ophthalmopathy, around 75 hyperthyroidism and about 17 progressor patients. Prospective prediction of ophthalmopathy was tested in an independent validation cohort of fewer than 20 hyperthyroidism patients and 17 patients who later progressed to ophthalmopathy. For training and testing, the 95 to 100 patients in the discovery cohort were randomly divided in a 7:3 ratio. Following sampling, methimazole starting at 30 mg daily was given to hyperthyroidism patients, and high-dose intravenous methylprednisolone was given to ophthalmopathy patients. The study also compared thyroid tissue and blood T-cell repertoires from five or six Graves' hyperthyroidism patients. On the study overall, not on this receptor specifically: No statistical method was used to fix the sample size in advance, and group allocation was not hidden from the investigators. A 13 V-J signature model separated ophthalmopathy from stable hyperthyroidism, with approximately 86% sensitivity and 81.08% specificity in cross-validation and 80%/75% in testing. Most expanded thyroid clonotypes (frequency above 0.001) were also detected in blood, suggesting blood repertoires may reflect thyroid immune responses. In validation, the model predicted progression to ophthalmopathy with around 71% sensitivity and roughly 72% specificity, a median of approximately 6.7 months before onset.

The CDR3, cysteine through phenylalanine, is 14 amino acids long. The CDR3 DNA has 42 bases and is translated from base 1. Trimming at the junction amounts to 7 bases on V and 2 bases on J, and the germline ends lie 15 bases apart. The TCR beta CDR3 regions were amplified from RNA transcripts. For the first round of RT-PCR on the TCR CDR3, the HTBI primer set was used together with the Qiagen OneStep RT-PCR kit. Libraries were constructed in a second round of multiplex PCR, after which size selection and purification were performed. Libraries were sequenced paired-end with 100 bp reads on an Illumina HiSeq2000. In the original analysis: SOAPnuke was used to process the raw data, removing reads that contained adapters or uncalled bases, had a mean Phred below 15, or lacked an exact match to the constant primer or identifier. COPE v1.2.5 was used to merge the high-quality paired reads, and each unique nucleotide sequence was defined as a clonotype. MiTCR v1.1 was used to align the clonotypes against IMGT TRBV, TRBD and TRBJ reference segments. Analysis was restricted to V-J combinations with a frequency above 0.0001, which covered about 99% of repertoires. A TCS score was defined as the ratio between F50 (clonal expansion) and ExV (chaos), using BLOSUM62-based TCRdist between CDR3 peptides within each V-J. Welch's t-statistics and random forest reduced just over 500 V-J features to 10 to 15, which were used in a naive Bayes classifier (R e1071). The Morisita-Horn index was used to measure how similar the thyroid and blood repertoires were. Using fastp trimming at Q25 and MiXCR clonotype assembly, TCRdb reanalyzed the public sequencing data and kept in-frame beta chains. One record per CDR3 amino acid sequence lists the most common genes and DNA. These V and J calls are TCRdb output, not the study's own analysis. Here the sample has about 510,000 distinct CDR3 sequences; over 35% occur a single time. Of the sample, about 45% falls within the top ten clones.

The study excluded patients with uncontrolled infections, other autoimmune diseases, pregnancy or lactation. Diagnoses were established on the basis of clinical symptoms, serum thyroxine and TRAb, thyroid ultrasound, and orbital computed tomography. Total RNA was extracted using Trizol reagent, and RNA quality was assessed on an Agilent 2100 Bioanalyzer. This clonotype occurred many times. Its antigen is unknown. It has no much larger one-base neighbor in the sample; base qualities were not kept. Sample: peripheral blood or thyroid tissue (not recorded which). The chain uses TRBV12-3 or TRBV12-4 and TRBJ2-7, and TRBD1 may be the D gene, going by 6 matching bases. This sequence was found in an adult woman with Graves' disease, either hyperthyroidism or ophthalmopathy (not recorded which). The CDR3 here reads CASTFGKGAYEQYF. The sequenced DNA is TGTGCCAGCACCTTCGGAAAGGGGGCCTACGAGCAGTACTTC.